These T cell receptor beta chains were read from a single sample in a study of cytomegalovirus exposure and HLA in healthy donors. The table came from immunoSEQ multiplex PCR; TCRdb's copy has only in-frame clones and leaves some out. The sample records about 98,000 clones, roughly 85% being singletons. Sequencing used PBMCs. Every receptor here comes from a man aged 35 to 55 in good health and CMV-seronegative. CDR3s include the opening cysteine and the closing phenylalanine or tryptophan.

V: TRBV27
CDR3: CASRPGTDSGNTIYF

V: TRBV9
CDR3: CASSVGQGGTEAFF

V: TRBV7-9
CDR3: CASSLRDTEAFF

V: TRBV7-6
CDR3: CASSERTGGEQYF

V: TRBV11-2
CDR3: CASSSGPQGDSSYEQYF

V: TRBV9
CDR3: CASSGHYANTGELFF

V: TRBV6-5
CDR3: CASSGTSGGYEQYF

V: TRBV7-2
CDR3: CASSLVSGQVLNYGYTF

V: TRBV9
CDR3: CASSADRVKQYF

V: TRBV9
CDR3: CASSPGVGGGTVTEAFF

V: TRBV15
CDR3: CATSRGGRGGGDTQYF

V: TRBV4-2
CDR3: CASSQVQGGEAFF

V: TRBV6-1
CDR3: CASSDGQGTGNTIYF

V: TRBV5-1
CDR3: CASSLFSRTGGQGQFF

V: TRBV30
CDR3: CAWATGRGNTIYF

V: TRBV5-1
CDR3: CASSPGLAGGVGETQYF

V: TRBV7-9
CDR3: CAALLGSGQGDLEQYF

V: TRBV5-1
CDR3: CASSSVVNTEAFF

V: TRBV15
CDR3: CATSRPGGGGQPQHF

V: TRBV4-1
CDR3: CASSQTGGNEQFF

V: TRBV7-6
CDR3: CASSLGWSGGAQETQYF

V: TRBV25-1
CDR3: CATSPQNSGNTIYF

V: TRBV5-6
CDR3: CASSLGGSSYEQYF

V: TRBV5-1
CDR3: CASGTRTAGTEAFF

V: TRBV6-5
CDR3: CASSYQGASTDTQYF

V: TRBV27
CDR3: CASSSMGQPEAFF

V: TRBV18
CDR3: CASSPNGRGYGTDTQYF

V: TRBV4-1
CDR3: CASSHLGQGATEAFF

V: TRBV5-1
CDR3: CASSANLGEGEKLFF

V: TRBV5-1
CDR3: CASSPSGAPDTQYF

V: TRBV19
CDR3: CASRRQISSYEQYF